The clone carrying this T cell receptor (beta chain) was detected only once. The data were obtained in a study of blood T cell repertoires in COVID-19. Overall study context: Whether acute or convalescent, the COVID-19 samples came from the United States, Italy and Spain. From T cells, B-cell-depleted T cells, or PBMCs came the material, which was cDNA or gDNA.

The CDR3 is 15 residues long. V trimming: 1 base; J trimming: 5 bases; junction bases outside the gene matches: 4. Germline V gene data show CDR1 as SEHNR and CDR2 as FQNEAQ (reference sequence). Original analysis: Reference gene primers were amplified, and this amplification served to estimate nucleated cell counts. Profiled with immunoSEQ multiplex PCR; TCRdb holds only in-frame clones, not every one. V, J and clone size derive from that table, while D and trimming were established from the DNA sequence. This repertoire shows approximately 140,000 clones, around nine tenths found once; its top ten account for approximately 10%.

The sequenced sample was peripheral blood. The chain joins TRBV7-9 to TRBJ1-1, with 10 positions matching TRBD1. The source is a man aged 45 to 65 with active or convalescent COVID-19. The CDR3 bases are TGTGCCAGCAGCTTAGGGACAGGGGGGAGGACTGAAGCTTTCTTT. It codes for CASSLGTGGRTEAFF.